A selection of T cell receptor beta chains follows, all from one sample in a study of OX40 agonist ivuxolimab in advanced cancers. Data came from immunoSEQ multiplex PCR; TCRdb stores just in-frame clones and leaves some out. This repertoire shows roughly 87,000 clones, about 92% found once; its top ten account for roughly 9%. Here the sequenced sample was CD4+ or CD8+ T cells sorted from blood, taken in a trial of the OX40 agonist ivuxolimab. The receptor source for this set is an adult with an advanced solid tumor such as melanoma, head and neck, liver or kidney cancer. Both conserved end residues are part of each CDR3. A D gene is named only where the DNA matches it firmly. Expanded clones are given a class, and other clones once, few, many or no size at all.

size: -
J: TRBJ1-1
D: -
V: TRBV5-6
DNA: TGTGCCAGCAGCTCGACGTACACTGAAGCTTTCTTT
CDR3: CASSSTYTEAFF

size: once
J: TRBJ1-1
D: TRBD1
V: TRBV19
DNA: TGTGCCAGTAGTCTACAGGGGGCCGGGGACACTGAAGCTTTCTTT
CDR3: CASSLQGAGDTEAFF

size: -
J: TRBJ1-2
D: -
V: TRBV19
DNA: TGTGCCAGTAGTATAGATCGTAGGGGCATCCCCTATGGCTACACCTTC
CDR3: CASSIDRRGIPYGYTF

size: -
J: TRBJ2-5
D: -
V: TRBV13
DNA: TGTGCCAGCAGCTCGGACAGTGGGCAAGAGACCCAGTACTTC
CDR3: CASSSDSGQETQYF

size: -
J: TRBJ2-7
D: TRBD2
V: TRBV7-9
DNA: TGTGCCAGCAGCTCTAGCGGCCTAGCGGGGGGGGTTACCTACGAGCAGTACTTC
CDR3: CASSSSGLAGGVTYEQYF

size: -
J: TRBJ2-1
D: TRBD2
V: TRBV7-9
DNA: TGTGCCAGCAGCTTAGCGCGGGGGGGGCTCGATGAGCAGTTCTTC
CDR3: CASSLARGGLDEQFF

size: -
J: TRBJ2-3
D: TRBD1
V: TRBV7-9
DNA: TGTGCCAGCAGCCCACCGGACAGGGGGTTTGCAGATACGCAGTATTTT
CDR3: CASSPPDRGFADTQYF

size: -
J: TRBJ2-5
D: -
V: TRBV7-9
DNA: TGTGCCAGCAGCTTAGGTCTTGAGACCCAGTACTTC
CDR3: CASSLGLETQYF

size: -
J: TRBJ2-2
D: TRBD1
V: TRBV12-5
DNA: TGTGCTAGTGGTTACGACAGGGTGGACACCGGGGAGCTGTTTTTT
CDR3: CASGYDRVDTGELFF

size: -
J: TRBJ2-7
D: -
V: TRBV6-6
DNA: TGTGCCAGCAGTTATAACAGGGCCTCCTACGAGCAGTACTTC
CDR3: CASSYNRASYEQYF

size: -
J: TRBJ2-1
D: TRBD2
V: TRBV11-2
DNA: TGTGCCAGCAGCTCTAGCGGGGGGCCCTACAATGAGCAGTTCTTC
CDR3: CASSSSGGPYNEQFF

size: -
J: TRBJ2-1
D: TRBD2
V: TRBV5-6
DNA: TGTGCCAGCAGCTCCGGGGGGGCCAGGCCGTTCTTC
CDR3: CASSSGGARPFF

size: few
J: TRBJ1-2
D: TRBD1
V: TRBV6-4
DNA: TGTGCCAGCACCTCAGACCCGACAGGGGCCCGTGGCTACACCTTC
CDR3: CASTSDPTGARGYTF

size: -
J: TRBJ2-1
D: -
V: TRBV19
DNA: TGTGCCAGTAGTAACGGGGGCCCCGCCAGGTATGAGCAGTTCTTC
CDR3: CASSNGGPARYEQFF

size: -
J: TRBJ1-3
D: -
V: TRBV9
DNA: TGTGCCAGCAGCGGGACAGGAAACACCATATATTTT
CDR3: CASSGTGNTIYF

size: -
J: TRBJ2-3
D: TRBD1
V: TRBV10-3
DNA: TGTGCCATCAGTGAGTGGGGTCCCGGGACAGAGAACACAGATACGCAGTATTTT
CDR3: CAISEWGPGTENTDTQYF

size: -
J: TRBJ2-1
D: -
V: TRBV5-1
DNA: TGCGCCAGCAGCTGGGCGCAGTACAATGAGCAGTTCTTC
CDR3: CASSWAQYNEQFF

size: -
J: TRBJ2-7
D: TRBD2
V: TRBV27
DNA: TGTGCCAGCAGTTTATTTGGGGGGGGGTACTACGAGCAGTACTTC
CDR3: CASSLFGGGYYEQYF

size: -
J: TRBJ2-1
D: TRBD1
V: TRBV19
DNA: TGTGCCAGTAGTGTAAGATACAGGGGACAACAATCAAAGGGTGAGCAGTTCTTC
CDR3: CASSVRYRGQQSKGEQFF

size: -
J: TRBJ2-1
D: -
V: TRBV4-1
DNA: TGCGCCAGCAGCCAAGTCAATCGGTACAATGAGCAGTTCTTC
CDR3: CASSQVNRYNEQFF

size: -
J: TRBJ1-1
D: -
V: TRBV11-2
DNA: TGTGCCAGCTGCAAGTCGCGGGGTATCACTGAAGCTTTCTTT
CDR3: CASCKSRGITEAFF

size: -
J: TRBJ1-1
D: -
V: TRBV27
DNA: TGTGCCAGCAAACTGACAGGGAACACTGAAGCTTTCTTT
CDR3: CASKLTGNTEAFF

size: -
J: TRBJ2-7
D: TRBD1
V: TRBV27
DNA: TGTGCCAGCAGTTCGGGACAGGGAGGGGAGCAGTACTTC
CDR3: CASSSGQGGEQYF

size: -
J: TRBJ1-2
D: -
V: TRBV6-5
DNA: TGTGCCAGCACCCATCCAGGCTATGGCTACACCTTC
CDR3: CASTHPGYGYTF

size: -
J: TRBJ1-1
D: TRBD1
V: TRBV28
DNA: TGTGCCAGCAGTACCGACAGGGGGCTGGGTACTGAAGCTTTCTTT
CDR3: CASSTDRGLGTEAFF

size: -
J: TRBJ2-5
D: -
V: TRBV13
DNA: TGTGCCAGCAGCTTAGTAGGACAGCAAGAGACCCAGTACTTC
CDR3: CASSLVGQQETQYF

size: -
J: TRBJ2-3
D: -
V: TRBV27
DNA: TGTGCCAGCAGTTTCAGCGGGAGCACAGATACGCAGTATTTT
CDR3: CASSFSGSTDTQYF

size: -
J: TRBJ2-1
D: -
V: TRBV6-5
DNA: TGTGCCAGCGGAAGGGGGAATGAGCAGTTCTTC
CDR3: CASGRGNEQFF

size: -
J: TRBJ2-1
D: -
V: TRBV7-8
DNA: TGTGCCAGCAGCTTAGAGGGTGGGAATGAGCAGTTCTTC
CDR3: CASSLEGGNEQFF

size: few
J: TRBJ1-6
D: TRBD1
V: TRBV4-1
DNA: TGCGCCAGCAGCCCCAAGACAGGGTTTCATTCACCCCTCCACTTT
CDR3: CASSPKTGFHSPLHF

size: -
J: TRBJ2-1
D: -
V: TRBV10-2
DNA: TGCGCCAGCAGAACAGTCTTTTCGAATGAGCAGTTCTTC
CDR3: CASRTVFSNEQFF

size: many
J: TRBJ1-2
D: TRBD1
V: TRBV2
DNA: TGTGCCAGCAGGGAATGGACAGGGGAAAACTATGGCTACACCTTC
CDR3: CASREWTGENYGYTF

size: -
J: TRBJ2-1
D: -
V: TRBV9
DNA: TGTGCCAGCAGCCCGGGACATCCCGATGAGCAGTTCTTC
CDR3: CASSPGHPDEQFF

size: -
J: TRBJ2-7
D: -
V: TRBV5-1
DNA: TGCGCCAGCAGCTTTTTCCAGGGATACGAGCAGTACTTC
CDR3: CASSFFQGYEQYF

size: once
J: TRBJ2-2
D: TRBD1
V: TRBV7-9
DNA: TGTGCCAGCAGCTCCCGGGACAGGGGGCCGTACACCGGGGAGCTGTTTTTT
CDR3: CASSSRDRGPYTGELFF

size: -
J: TRBJ1-2
D: -
V: TRBV2
DNA: TGTGCCAGCAGTGAAGCGGCTTATGGCTACACCTTC
CDR3: CASSEAAYGYTF

size: -
J: TRBJ1-5
D: -
V: TRBV7-9
DNA: TGTGCCAGCAGCTCGGGAAACGGTAATCAGCCCCAGCATTTT
CDR3: CASSSGNGNQPQHF

size: -
J: TRBJ1-2
D: -
V: TRBV7-2
DNA: TGTGCCAGCAGCTCCCTGACTGTTAACTATGGCTACACCTTC
CDR3: CASSSLTVNYGYTF

size: -
J: TRBJ1-2
D: TRBD1
V: TRBV27
DNA: TGTGCCAGCAGTCCATCAGCCGGGGACAGGGTTGTCTATGGCTACACCTTC
CDR3: CASSPSAGDRVVYGYTF